These 20 T cell receptor beta chains were all obtained from the same sample, sequenced in a study of CD8+ T cells in alopecia areata. Extracted RNA was reverse transcribed into cDNA, the sequencing template. Using immunoSEQ multiplex PCR, the repertoire was profiled, and TCRdb retains in-frame clones only, with some absent. Of roughly 250,000 clones listed, 60% are singletons. Treatment specified: oral pan-JAK inhibitor, 5-10 mg twice daily. The material sequenced was CD4+ T cells sorted from blood, taken at week 52, from a patient treated with tofacitinib. The source of these receptors is a human donor with alopecia areata.

As DNA, the CDR3 is TGCAGCGTAGCTCGGGACTCTGGAAACACCATATATTTT. Translation: CSVARDSGNTIYF. The J gene is TRBJ1-3, the V gene TRBV29-1; D gene ambiguous. V dropped 6 bases and J dropped 0 bases, with 9 bases sitting between them. The CDR3 has 13 amino acids. Germline V gives CDR1 SQVTM, CDR2 ANQGSEA.

The V call is TRBV25-1, the J call TRBJ2-3; a possible D gene is TRBD2 (5 bases). The CDR3 contains 13 residues. Germline CDR1 MGHDK, CDR2 SYGVNS. Deletions cut 8 bases from V and 3 bases from J, with 12 bases between. The CDR3 DNA reads TGTGCCAGCTCCTTGACGGGAACAGATACGCAGTATTTT. Translating gives CASSLTGTDTQYF.

The V gene is TRBV30, the J gene TRBJ2-5, with a weak D call TRBD1 (5 bases). Trimming removed 7 bases at V and 2 bases at J, with 23 bases between. There are 16 residues in the CDR3. Germline values: CDR1 GTSNPN, CDR2 SVGIG (reference sequence). This CDR3 is CAFTPWQEKGQETQYF. DNA for the CDR3: TGTGCCTTTACTCCCTGGCAGGAGAAGGGGCAAGAGACCCAGTACTTC.

The V and J genes are TRBV15 and TRBJ2-7; D unresolved. This CDR3 region has 13 residues. V dropped 0 bases and J dropped 6 bases, with 9 bases sitting between them. The germline V gene has CDR1 LNHNV and CDR2 YYDKDF (reference sequence). In DNA, the CDR3 is TGTGCCACCAGCAGAGATCTCAGTCCCGAGCAGTACTTC. As protein: CATSRDLSPEQYF. The variable domain in full, completed from reference TRBV15 and TRBJ2-7, reads DAMVIQNPRYQVTQFGKPVTLSCSQTLNHNVMYWYQQKSSQAPKLLFHYYDKDFNNEADTPDNFQSRRPNTSFCFLDIRSPGLGDTAMYLCATSRDLSPEQYFGPGTRLTVT.

The chain joins TRBV29-1 to TRBJ1-2, with 7 bases identical to TRBD1. Germline V gives CDR1 SQVTM, CDR2 ANQGSEA. V lost 6 bases to trimming and J lost 6 bases; unmatched junction nucleotides: 10. The CDR3 contains 13 residues. For the CDR3, the DNA is TGCAGCGTACTAATGGGACAGCCCAATGGCTACACCTTC. Protein product: CSVLMGQPNGYTF.

This rearrangement joins TRBV5-1 to TRBJ2-5; D is possibly TRBD1 (6 bases). V shed 4 bases and J shed 2 bases, with 24 bases lying between them. This CDR3 has 18 residues. Germline CDR1 and CDR2: SGHRS and YFSETQ. CDR3 residues: CASSPGVHAGRGQETQYF. CDR3 coding DNA: TGCGCCAGCAGCCCGGGCGTTCATGCTGGCAGGGGACAAGAGACCCAGTACTTC.

This clone was counted at least ten times. The chain recombines TRBV4-3 with TRBJ2-7, with a tentative D call TRBD1 (6 bases). The CDR3 contains 15 residues. The V gene lost 1 base and the J gene lost 4 bases, with 14 bases spanning the gap. Germline CDR1 reads LGHNA; CDR2 reads YSLEER. The CDR3 spells CASSQGGPGKYEQYF. The CDR3 DNA sequence: TGCGCCAGCAGCCAAGGGGGGCCGGGGAAATACGAGCAGTACTTC.

This clone occurred a few times. This chain links TRBV5-1 with TRBJ2-7, with TRBD1 matching over 9 bases. CDR3 size: 15 residues. The germline gives CDR1 SGHRS, CDR2 YFSETQ. With 4 bases clipped from V and 7 bases from J, the junction kept 12 bases outside the gene matches. CDR3 nucleotide sequence: TGCGCCAGCAGCCCGGGACAGGGAAGGATCTGGGAGCAGTACTTC. It is translated as CASSPGQGRIWEQYF.

The chain couples TRBV30 to TRBJ2-7; 10 nucleotides match TRBD1. The CDR3 sequence is 13 residues long. Germline V gene lookup returns CDR1 GTSNPN and CDR2 SVGIG (reference sequence). The ends lost 1 base at V and 6 bases at J; junction bases unmatched: 3. The CDR3: CAWSADRGREQYF. The DNA of the CDR3 is TGTGCCTGGAGTGCTGACAGGGGGCGCGAGCAGTACTTC.

V is TRBV10-3 and J is TRBJ2-1; TRBD1 aligns across 9 bases. The V segment lost 5 bases and the J segment 7 bases; nucleotides outside the gene matches: 3. CDR3 length: 13 residues. The germline V gene has CDR1 ENHRY and CDR2 SYGVKD. The CDR3 DNA sequence: TGTGCCATCAGTCAACAGGGGGCAAATGAGCAGTTCTTC. This codes for CAISQQGANEQFF.

In DNA, the CDR3 is TGTGCCAGCAGTGGACAGGGTGGAGATACGCAGTATTTT. It encodes CASSGQGGDTQYF. The chain links TRBV2 to TRBJ2-3, with 7 nucleotides matching TRBD1. The CDR3 length is 13 residues. The germline CDR1 and CDR2 sequences are SNHLY and FYNNEI. Trimming cost V 4 bases and J 5 bases; bases outside gene matches: 3.

The chain is built from TRBV5-1 and TRBJ2-5; TRBD2 agrees at 10 bases. Germline V gives CDR1 SGHRS, CDR2 YFSETQ. With V trimmed by 0 bases and J by 2 bases, 4 bases remained unmatched. This CDR3 region has 16 residues. In DNA form, the CDR3 reads TGCGCCAGCAGCTTGGAGGGTAGCGGGGGGCAAGAGACCCAGTACTTC. Protein: CASSLEGSGGQETQYF.

V gene TRBV13 combines with J gene TRBJ1-1; the D is unclear. From germline, CDR1 is PRHDT and CDR2 FYEKMQ (reference sequence). The V end was cut by 3 bases, the J end by 5 bases, with 10 bases between. The CDR3 loop spans 13 amino acids. The CDR3 DNA sequence: TGTGCCAGCAGCTTTCGCTTACGGACTGAAGCTTTCTTT. Protein sequence: CASSFRLRTEAFF. Using reference TRBV13 and TRBJ1-1 for the parts outside the CDR3, the full variable domain is AAGVIQSPRHLIKEKRETATLKCYPIPRHDTVYWYQQGPGQDPQFLISFYEKMQSDKGSIPDRFSAQQFSDYHSELNMSSLELGDSALYFCASSFRLRTEAFFGQGTRLTVV.

The chain has TRBV14 and TRBJ1-1; D might be TRBD1 (5 bases). This CDR3 comprises 15 residues. Between the trimmed V and J ends, which lost 0 bases and 0 bases, there was a span of 8 bases. Germline CDR1 and CDR2: SGHDN and FVKESK. The CDR3 sequence: CASSQDWGMNTEAFF. In DNA form, the CDR3 reads TGTGCCAGCAGCCAAGATTGGGGCATGAACACTGAAGCTTTCTTT.

The chain uses TRBV30 and TRBJ1-2, with no clear D. The CDR3 has 14 residues. Trimming took off 0 bases at V and 7 bases at J, with 15 bases between the two ends. Germline CDR1 GTSNPN, CDR2 SVGIG (reference sequence). The CDR3, as DNA: TGTGCCTGGAGTGTATCCTTCGACGGTGGTGGCTACACCTTC. As protein: CAWSVSFDGGGYTF.

The chain is built from TRBV11-2 and TRBJ1-2; 9 bases align to TRBD1. V lost 2 bases to trimming and J lost 7 bases; unmatched junction nucleotides: 11. The CDR3 extends over 16 amino acids. CDR1 SGHAT and CDR2 FQNNGV come from the germline V gene. CDR3 sequence (DNA): TGTGCCAGCAGCTTATCACAGGGGGCGCAAAGTGGTGGCTACACCTTC. Its translation is CASSLSQGAQSGGYTF.

The chain employs TRBV29-1 and TRBJ2-7; 8 bases match TRBD1. V trimming: 5 bases; J trimming: 2 bases; junction bases outside the gene matches: 8. This CDR3 region has 14 residues. Looked up from germline, CDR1 is SQVTM and CDR2 is ANQGSEA. The DNA of the CDR3 is TGCAGCGTTTCAGTGGGGACAGGTACCTACGAGCAGTACTTC. Translating it yields CSVSVGTGTYEQYF.

The V call is TRBV27, the J call TRBJ1-2, with D possibly matching TRBD1 (5 bases). The CDR3 length is 16 residues. Trimming took 1 base from V and 5 from J, leaving 17 bases between them. Germline-derived CDR1 and CDR2 are MNHEY and SMNVEV (reference sequence). The DNA for the CDR3 is TGTGCCAGCAGTTTATTGGGGGAAGGAACGGGGTATGGCTACACCTTC. Translation gives CASSLLGEGTGYGYTF.

This clone showed up just a few times. The CDR3 nucleotides are TGTGCCAGCAGTTCAGGGGGCCTCTATAATTCACCCCTCCACTTT. Its protein is CASSSGGLYNSPLHF. The rearrangement links TRBV7-8 to TRBJ1-6, with 8 bases identical to TRBD1. The CDR3 totals 15 residues. Germline assignment: CDR1 SGHVS and CDR2 FQNEAQ. V was clipped by 6 bases and J by 3 bases; unmatched bases: 4.

This clone appeared a few times. The same CDR3 arises from other DNA sequences in this sample as well. The CDR3 spells CAWSDSYGYTF. In DNA, the CDR3 is TGTGCCTGGAGTGACAGCTATGGCTACACCTTC. This rearrangement joins TRBV30 to TRBJ1-2; D unclear. The CDR3 has 11 amino acids. From germline, CDR1 is GTSNPN and CDR2 SVGIG (reference sequence). The ends were cut back, 1 base at V and 4 bases at J, with 4 bases in the middle.